This TCR beta chain originates from a study of blood T cell repertoires in COVID-19. This clone appeared a single time. Under the authors' procedure: Reference gene primer amplification in the assay estimated nucleated cell counts. Profiling relied on immunoSEQ multiplex PCR, and the TCRdb table lists in-frame clones only, not all of them. V and J calls and clone size are as listed in that table; D and trimming were resolved from the DNA. Among approximately 320,000 clones listed, 90% were seen once. Germline CDR1 reads SGHRS; CDR2 reads YFSETQ. The CDR3 length is 13 residues. Losses at the gene ends were 8 bases for V and 3 bases for J; bases not matched to a gene: 2. Participant-reported clinical history was the basis for cohort assignment.

The sequencing input was PBMCs or T cells enriched from blood (not recorded which). The gene calls are TRBV5-1 and TRBJ2-2; 9 nucleotides match TRBD1. This clonotype was sampled from a man between 60 and 75 years old who had recovered from COVID-19. The CDR3 loop is CASRTGDTGELFF. As DNA, the CDR3 is TGCGCCAGTAGGACAGGGGACACCGGGGAGCTGTTTTTT.